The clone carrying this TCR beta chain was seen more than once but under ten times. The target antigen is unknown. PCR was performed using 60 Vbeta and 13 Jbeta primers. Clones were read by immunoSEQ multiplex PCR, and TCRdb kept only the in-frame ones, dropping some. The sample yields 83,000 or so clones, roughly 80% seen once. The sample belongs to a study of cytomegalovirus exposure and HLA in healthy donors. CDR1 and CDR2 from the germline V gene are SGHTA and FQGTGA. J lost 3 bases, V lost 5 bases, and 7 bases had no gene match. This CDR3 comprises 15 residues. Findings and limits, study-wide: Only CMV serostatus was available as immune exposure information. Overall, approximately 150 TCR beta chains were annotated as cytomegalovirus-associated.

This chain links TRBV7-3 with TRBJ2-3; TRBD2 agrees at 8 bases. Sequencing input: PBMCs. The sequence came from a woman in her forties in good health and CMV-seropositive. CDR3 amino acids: CASSRGGMGTDTQYF. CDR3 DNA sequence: TGTGCCAGCAGCCGGGGGGGGATGGGTACAGATACGCAGTATTTT.